Shown below are 22 T cell receptor beta chains from a single sample sequenced in a study of early T cells in non-severe SARS-CoV-2 infection. A single record per CDR3 protein comes from TCRdb applying MiXCR to the 5' RACE reads. Among about 25,000 distinct CDR3 sequences, roughly 4.3% were seen once, and the ten largest hold 11%. Sequencing was done on a sample of whole blood. All receptors come from an adult who was a healthcare worker with PCR-confirmed SARS-CoV-2 infection or an uninfected control (not recorded which).

This clonotype has only a few counts. V usage is TRBV19 and J usage is TRBJ2-1; TRBD2 matches 9 bases. CDR3 length: 13 residues. Germline V gene lookup returns CDR1 LNHDA and CDR2 SQIVND (reference sequence). Trimming at V came to 4 bases and at J to 15 bases, leaving 10 bases not matched to a gene. The DNA of the CDR3 is TGTGCCAGTAGTACGATTAGCGGGAGTTGGGGGTTCTTC. This translates into CASSTISGSWGFF.

This clonotype was seen ten or more times. The rearrangement links TRBV3-1 to TRBJ2-4; D unclear. The CDR3 runs to 14 residues. The V gene lost 3 bases and the J gene lost 7 bases, with 13 bases spanning the gap. Germline CDR1 and CDR2: LGHDT and YNNKEL (reference sequence). The CDR3 DNA is TGTGCCAGCAGCCATCCCAAATCGCGGAACATTCAGTACTTC. It yields the protein CASSHPKSRNIQYF. Full variable domain (remainder filled in from reference TRBV3-1 and TRBJ2-4): DTAVSQTPKYLVTQMGNDKSIKCEQNLGHDTMYWYKQDSKKFLKIMFSYNNKELIINETVPNRFSPKSPDKAHLNLHINSLELGDSAVYFCASSHPKSRNIQYFGAGTRLSVL.

This clonotype showed up many times. The V gene is TRBV29-1, the J gene TRBJ2-1, with TRBD1 matching over 8 bases. Germline assignment: CDR1 SQVTM and CDR2 ANQGSEA. V lost 5 bases and J lost 6; bases outside the gene matches: 9. The CDR3 consists of 14 residues. The CDR3 loop is CSVNLRGTGNEQFF. The CDR3 bases are TGCAGCGTTAACCTGAGGGGGACAGGCAATGAGCAGTTCTTC.

This chain connects TRBV20-1 to TRBJ1-5; 7 nucleotides line up with TRBD1. Trimming took 3 bases from V and 6 from J; bases not matched to a gene: 5. CDR1 and CDR2 from the germline V gene are DFQATT and SNEGSKA (reference sequence). The CDR3 totals 13 residues. CDR3 in amino acids: CSARTGRAQPQHF. DNA of the CDR3: TGCAGTGCTAGGACAGGGAGGGCTCAGCCCCAGCATTTT.

This clonotype has a count of ten or more. This chain links TRBV3-1 with TRBJ2-1; 8 bases align to TRBD2. V was pared by 6 bases and J by 5 bases, with 6 bases of the junction left unmatched. Germline-derived CDR1 and CDR2 are LGHDT and YNNKEL (reference sequence). The length of the CDR3 is 14 residues. CDR3 amino acids: CASSRTSRHNEQFF. The CDR3 region has the DNA TGTGCCAGCAGTAGGACTAGCCGGCACAATGAGCAGTTCTTC.

This clonotype was detected ten times or more. The V gene is TRBV20-1, the J gene TRBJ2-7; 8 positions match TRBD2. The J segment lost 6 bases and the V segment lost 7 bases, leaving 8 bases of the junction unmatched. The CDR3 contains 12 residues. The V gene's germline CDR1 is DFQATT and CDR2 SNEGSKA (reference sequence). CDR3 DNA: TGCAGTGAAAGCGGGAGATTTGGCGAGCAGTACTTC. This encodes CSESGRFGEQYF.

This clonotype was found many times. The chain has TRBV11-3 and TRBJ2-1; D assignment may be TRBD1 or TRBD2 (6 bases each). This CDR3 has 14 residues. With 0 bases removed from V and 10 bases from J, the gap between germline ends came to 13 bases. The germline CDR1 and CDR2 sequences are SGHNT and YENEEA. CDR3 sequence (DNA): TGTGCCAGCAGCTTAGAGGTCGGGGGCGAAGAGCAGTTCTTC. Translating gives CASSLEVGGEEQFF.

This clonotype was detected many times. The chain employs TRBV27 and TRBJ2-1; D gene unclear. The CDR3 contains 15 residues. Germline V lookup: CDR1 MNHEY, CDR2 SMNVEV (reference sequence). Trimming stripped 5 bases from V and 3 bases from J, with 14 bases between. The DNA for the CDR3 is TGTGCCAGCAGTCACTCCCAATCGGGCTACAATGAGCAGTTCTTC. Residues: CASSHSQSGYNEQFF.

This clonotype came up many times. The chain joins TRBV11-2 to TRBJ2-7; 10 nucleotides match TRBD1. With 1 base clipped from V and 3 bases from J, the junction kept 3 bases outside the gene matches. Per the germline V gene, CDR1 is SGHAT and CDR2 is FQNNGV. CDR3 size: 15 residues. CDR3 region: CASSLAGTGVYEQYF. CDR3 in DNA: TGTGCCAGCAGCTTAGCTGGGACAGGGGTCTACGAGCAGTACTTC.

This clonotype was observed many times. V is TRBV7-2 and J is TRBJ2-4; TRBD1 is a possible D gene (6 bases). Germline-derived CDR1 and CDR2 are SGHTA and FQGNSA. The germline V and J ends were trimmed by 1 base and 4 bases, with 17 bases remaining between them. The CDR3 contains 17 residues. The chain's CDR3 is CASSLGVQGLDKNIQYF. The CDR3 DNA follows: TGTGCCAGCAGCTTAGGTGTCCAGGGGTTAGATAAAAACATTCAGTACTTC.

This clonotype was counted ten times or more. The chain is built from TRBV4-2 and TRBJ2-3; 9 bases fit TRBD2. CDR3 length: 17 residues. CDR1 LGHNA and CDR2 YNFKEQ come from the germline V gene. The V segment lost 4 bases and the J segment 5 bases; nucleotides outside the gene matches: 13. The CDR3 loop is CASSPQGVAGAVDTQYF. CDR3 DNA: TGTGCCAGCAGCCCACAAGGGGTAGCGGGAGCTGTAGATACGCAGTATTTT.

This clonotype appeared many times. This chain uses TRBV20-1 with TRBJ1-4; 9 nucleotides line up with TRBD1. J lost 5 bases, V lost 5 bases, and 6 bases had no gene match. This CDR3 comprises 14 residues. Germline lookup yields CDR1 DFQATT and CDR2 SNEGSKA (reference sequence). In nucleotides, the CDR3 is TGCAGTGCTCTACAGGGGGCTCAAAATGAAAAACTGTTTTTT. It translates to CSALQGAQNEKLFF.

This clonotype occurred a few times. The chain links TRBV7-9 to TRBJ2-1; 10 nucleotides align to TRBD2. The ends lost 0 bases at V and 8 bases at J; junction bases unmatched: 4. The CDR3 has 15 amino acids. The germline V gene encodes CDR1 SEHNR and CDR2 FQNEAQ (reference sequence). The CDR3 DNA reads as TGTGCCAGCAGCTTAGCGGCTAGCGGGAGCTATGAGCAGTTCTTC. Protein sequence: CASSLAASGSYEQFF.

This clonotype came up many times. The gene calls are TRBV10-3 and TRBJ2-7, with unresolved D. The germline V gene encodes CDR1 ENHRY and CDR2 SYGVKD. Between the trimmed V and J ends, which lost 4 bases and 4 bases, there was a span of 17 bases. The CDR3 is 15 residues long. CDR3 nucleotide sequence: TGTGCCATCAGTGCCTCCCCCGGGCCCGGGTACGAGCAGTACGTC. Protein: CAISASPGPGYEQYV.

This clonotype came up a few times. The chain links TRBV29-1 to TRBJ1-1, with unresolved D. V was shortened by 0 bases and J by 1 base, with 9 bases between the two germline ends. The CDR3 is 14 amino acids. CDR1 and CDR2 (germline): SQVTM, ANQGSEA. The chain's CDR3 is CSVEENRGNTEAFF. CDR3 nucleotides: TGCAGCGTTGAAGAGAATCGAGGGAACACTGAAGCTTTCTTT.

This clonotype was seen ten or more times. The V and J genes are TRBV4-1 and TRBJ1-1, with no clear D. Germline V CDR1 and CDR2: MGHRA, YSYEKL. V was trimmed by 6 bases and J by 1 base, leaving 12 bases between them. The length of the CDR3 is 14 residues. The CDR3 reads CASRGPLKNTEAFF. CDR3 in DNA: TGCGCCAGCAGAGGCCCTCTGAAGAACACTGAAGCTTTCTTT.

A few counts support this clonotype. The chain is built from TRBV20-1 and TRBJ2-1, with 13 bases fitting TRBD2. In germline, CDR1 is DFQATT, CDR2 SNEGSKA (reference sequence). The CDR3 spans 13 residues. CDR3 sequence reads: CSGLAGVVNEQFF. In DNA form, the CDR3 reads TGCAGCGGACTAGCGGGAGTTGTAAATGAGCAGTTCTTC.

This clonotype was counted at least ten times. V gene TRBV11-2 combines with J gene TRBJ2-3, with 14 bases matching TRBD2. Trimming at V came to 3 bases and at J to 3 bases, leaving 5 bases not matched to a gene. The CDR3 runs 17 residues. Germline V gene lookup returns CDR1 SGHAT and CDR2 FQNNGV. CDR3 sequence reads: CASSFGLAGGSTDTQYF. The CDR3 DNA follows: TGTGCCAGCAGCTTCGGACTAGCGGGAGGTTCGACAGATACGCAGTATTTT. Full variable domain (remainder filled in from reference TRBV11-2 and TRBJ2-3): EAGVAQSPRYKIIEKRQSVAFWCNPISGHATLYWYQQILGQGPKLLIQFQNNGVVDDSQLPKDRFSAERLKGVDSTLKIQPAKLEDSAVYLCASSFGLAGGSTDTQYFGPGTRLTVL.

This chain uses TRBV20-1 with TRBJ2-7; TRBD1 might be the D (5 bases). Trimming took off 8 bases at V and 2 bases at J, with 13 bases between the two ends. The germline V gene has CDR1 DFQATT and CDR2 SNEGSKA (reference sequence). CDR3 length: 12 residues. CDR3: CSPEPRAYEQYF. CDR3 in DNA: TGCAGTCCCGAACCCAGGGCCTACGAGCAGTACTTC.

In its sample, this clonotype was seen many times. The chain joins TRBV25-1 to TRBJ2-1, with 12 bases aligning to TRBD2. J was trimmed by 8 bases and V by 3 bases; bases with no gene match: 5. CDR1 is MGHDK, CDR2 SYGVNS, per germline. This CDR3 region has 15 residues. This chain's CDR3 is CASSEASGREYEQFF. The CDR3 region has the DNA TGTGCCAGCAGTGAGGCTAGCGGGAGGGAGTATGAGCAGTTCTTC.

At least ten counts were recorded for this clonotype. J is TRBJ1-5 and V is TRBV27; weak D call: TRBD1 (5 bases). Germline CDR1 is MNHEY and CDR2 is SMNVEV (reference sequence). The germline V and J ends were trimmed by 5 bases and 3 bases, with 11 bases remaining between them. The CDR3 is made up of 14 amino acids. CDR3 sequence reads: CASSTQGANQPQHF. Written as DNA, the CDR3 is TGTGCCAGCAGTACGCAGGGTGCCAATCAGCCCCAGCATTTT.

This clonotype was picked up many times. This sequence joins TRBV15 and TRBJ2-5; D tentatively fits TRBD1 or TRBD2 (5 bases each). From germline, CDR1 is LNHNV and CDR2 YYDKDF (reference sequence). Trimming took off 2 bases at V and 2 bases at J, with 9 bases between the two ends. This CDR3 comprises 14 residues. The CDR3 region is CATSRTGRQETQYF. CDR3 nucleotides: TGTGCCACCAGCAGAACGGGGCGACAAGAGACCCAGTACTTC.